This entry lists 20 T cell receptor beta chains sequenced from one sample in a study of CDR3 diversity in severe acne. Each CDR3 protein gets one entry after TCRdb re-called the PCR reads with MiXCR. The data show over 85,000 distinct CDR3 sequences, about half seen once. The specimen sequenced was blood. All receptors derive from a male donor with acne.

In the case of this clonotype: A much larger clone lies one base from this, so it may be a read error. The V call is TRBV19, the J call TRBJ2-2; a weak D match, TRBD2 (5 bases). Germline loops: CDR1 LNHDA, CDR2 SQIVND (reference sequence). This CDR3 is built from 12 residues. CDR3 region: CASSITPGELSF. DNA for the CDR3: TGTGCCAGTAGTATAACTCCCGGGGAGCTGTCTTTT.

The CDR3 loop is CASSQDSGTGFEAFF. The CDR3 DNA sequence: TGCGCCAGCAGCCAAGATTCCGGGACAGGGTTCGAAGCTTTCTTT. The rearrangement uses TRBV4-1 and TRBJ1-1; 9 bases are shared with TRBD1. The ends lost 0 bases at V and 8 bases at J; junction bases unmatched: 7. The CDR3 runs to 15 residues. CDR1 MGHRA and CDR2 YSYEKL come from the germline V gene.

This clonotype was seen just once. One base away lies a much larger clone, so this may be a sequencing read error. The CDR3 does not close with the conserved phenylalanine or tryptophan, likely indicating a read error. This sequence joins TRBV7-9 and TRBJ1-6; TRBD1 aligns across 8 bases. V lost 5 bases, J lost 7 bases, and 10 bases stayed unmatched. Germline V gene data show CDR1 as SEHNR and CDR2 as FQNEAQ (reference sequence). This CDR3 contains 16 residues. The CDR3 bases are TGTGCCAGCAGCCTAGACAGGGGTTCCCTAAATTCACCCCTCCACCTT. Amino acid sequence: CASSLDRGSLNSPLHL.

This clonotype was counted at least ten times. This chain links TRBV20-1 with TRBJ2-1; D may be TRBD1 or TRBD2 (6 bases each). Looked up from germline, CDR1 is DFQATT and CDR2 is SNEGSKA (reference sequence). CDR3 length equals 15 residues. Trimming shortened V by 5 bases and J by 0 bases, and 14 bases separated the two germline ends. CDR3 sequence (DNA): TGCAGTGCTCAGAAGGGGGGTAGCTCCTACAATGAGCAGTTCTTC. Translated: CSAQKGGSSYNEQFF.

This clonotype is categorized as medium-sized. The rearrangement joins TRBV19 to TRBJ2-1; 8 nucleotides line up with TRBD2. The V gene end was trimmed by 3 bases and the J gene end by 4 bases; junction bases not matched to a gene: 5. In germline, CDR1 is LNHDA, CDR2 SQIVND (reference sequence). This CDR3 is built from 15 residues. CDR3 protein: CASSMKAGAYNEQFF. For the CDR3, the DNA is TGTGCCAGTAGTATGAAAGCGGGAGCTTACAATGAGCAGTTCTTC.

In this sample, this clonotype turned up many times. The chain employs TRBV11-2 and TRBJ2-3, with no clear D. The CDR3 spans 14 residues. Germline CDR1 is SGHAT and CDR2 is FQNNGV. V lost 1 base, J lost 6 bases, and 11 bases lay in between. The DNA of the CDR3 is TGTGCCAGCAGCTTAGTAGGTGGCCGGGATACGCAGTATTTT. It yields the protein CASSLVGGRDTQYF.

In DNA form, the CDR3 reads TGCAGTGCTAGAGGGCGGGATACCTACAATGAGCAGTTCTTC. This encodes CSARGRDTYNEQFF. V and J are TRBV20-1 and TRBJ2-1; possible D gene TRBD2, 6 bases. Germline V gives CDR1 DFQATT, CDR2 SNEGSKA (reference sequence). This CDR3 is 14 amino acids long. V lost 1 base, J lost 2 bases, and 9 bases lay in between.

This chain uses TRBV5-1 with TRBJ2-3, with 10 bases that match TRBD2. Germline V CDR1 and CDR2: SGHRS, YFSETQ. CDR3 length: 16 amino acids. V trimming: 2 bases; J trimming: 0 bases; junction bases outside the gene matches: 3. The CDR3 is CASSFLSGRSTDTQYF. CDR3 nucleotides: TGCGCCAGCAGCTTCCTTAGCGGGAGGAGCACAGATACGCAGTATTTT.

In this sample, this clonotype turned up many times. The CDR3 nucleotides read TGCAGTGCTAGGGGAGCGGGGTACTCCTACGAGCAGTACTTC. Protein product: CSARGAGYSYEQYF. The V and J genes are TRBV20-1 and TRBJ2-7, with TRBD2 identical over 7 bases. V dropped 3 bases and J dropped 0; count of bases not matched to a gene: 5. The length of the CDR3 is 14 residues. Germline V gene lookup returns CDR1 DFQATT and CDR2 SNEGSKA (reference sequence).

This clonotype was detected only a few times. For the CDR3, the DNA is TGTGCCAGCAGCTCAATCCGGGGGAGTGGAGATACGCAGTATTTT. It codes for CASSSIRGSGDTQYF. The chain is built from TRBV11-2 and TRBJ2-3; D is possibly TRBD2 (6 bases). In germline, CDR1 is SGHAT, CDR2 FQNNGV. This CDR3 comprises 15 residues. The V end lost 4 bases, the J end lost 5 bases, and 16 bases lay between the germline ends.

This chain connects TRBV7-2 to TRBJ1-4, with a possible D match to TRBD1 (5 bases). There are 16 residues in the CDR3. V was trimmed by 4 bases and J by 2 bases, leaving 14 bases between them. The germline gives CDR1 SGHTA, CDR2 FQGNSA. CDR3 residues: CASSSGTVVTNEKLFF. DNA of the CDR3: TGTGCCAGCAGCTCTGGGACTGTAGTCACTAATGAAAAACTGTTTTTT.

This clonotype was recorded only once. J is TRBJ1-2 and V is TRBV2, with D possibly matching TRBD1 (5 bases). V was cut by 1 base and J by 1 base, with 7 bases left in between. The germline V gene has CDR1 SNHLY and CDR2 FYNNEI. This CDR3 is built from 14 residues. DNA of the CDR3: TGTGCCAGCAGTGAAGGTCAGGGTAACTATGGCTACACCTTC. Residues: CASSEGQGNYGYTF. Full variable domain (missing parts from reference TRBV2 and TRBJ1-2): EPEVTQTPSHQVTQMGQEVILRCVPISNHLYFYWYRQILGQKVEFLVSFYNNEISEKSEIFDDQFSVERPDGSNFTLKIRSTKLEDSAMYFCASSEGQGNYGYTFGSGTRLTVV.

This clonotype was counted ten times or more. The junction departs from the called germline gene at one end, perhaps through a read error. The chain combines TRBV12-3 or TRBV12-4 with TRBJ2-3; D unclear. CDR3 length: 12 amino acids. The CDR3 sequence: CASSVARDTQYF. The CDR3 region has the DNA TGTGCCAGCAGTGTAGCTAGAGATACGCAGTATTTT.

This chain joins TRBV2 and TRBJ2-5, with 13 bases lining up with TRBD2. Unmatched junction bases numbered 6, after V lost 1 base and J lost 4 bases. This CDR3 region has 17 residues. Germline V gene sequence: CDR1 SNHLY, CDR2 FYNNEI. CDR3: CASSEGAGLAGRETQYF. The CDR3, as DNA: TGTGCCAGCAGTGAAGGGGCGGGACTAGCGGGAAGAGAGACCCAGTACTTC. The whole variable domain, filled in from reference TRBV2 and TRBJ2-5, reads EPEVTQTPSHQVTQMGQEVILRCVPISNHLYFYWYRQILGQKVEFLVSFYNNEISEKSEIFDDQFSVERPDGSNFTLKIRSTKLEDSAMYFCASSEGAGLAGRETQYFGPGTRLLVL.

The table lists this clonotype with a few counts. The chain uses TRBV2 and TRBJ2-6, with D maybe TRBD1 (6 bases). The length of the CDR3 is 18 residues. Germline V gene sequence: CDR1 SNHLY, CDR2 FYNNEI. V shed 4 bases and J shed 3 bases, with 19 bases lying between them. CDR3 nucleotide sequence: TGTGCCAGCAGTGTGTCAGGGGCCGCTGAAAGTGGGGCCAACGTCCTGACTTTC. This sequence encodes CASSVSGAAESGANVLTF.

This clonotype was picked up many times. A single base separates this from a much larger clone, so it may be a read error. J is TRBJ1-1 and V is TRBV7-2; 9 bases line up with TRBD1. There are 16 residues in the CDR3. Germline lookup yields CDR1 SGHTA and CDR2 FQGNSA. DNA of the CDR3: TGTGCCAGCAGCACGTGGGGGGGGACAGGGCGGACTGAAGCTTCCTTT. Encoded protein: CASSTWGGTGRTEASF.

Many counts were recorded for this clonotype. The V and J genes are TRBV11-1 and TRBJ2-2; a possible D gene is TRBD2 (7 bases). The CDR3 is made up of 17 amino acids. Germline assignment: CDR1 SGHAT and CDR2 FQDESV (reference sequence). Trimming shortened V by 5 bases and J by 1 base, and 17 bases separated the two germline ends. CDR3 loop: CASSIGGGGENTGELFF. The CDR3 nucleotides read TGTGCCAGCAGCATAGGGGGGGGGGGAGAGAACACCGGGGAGCTGTTTTTT.

This clonotype was detected ten times or more. This sequence joins TRBV20-1 and TRBJ1-5; no definite D call. CDR3 length equals 13 residues. V gave up 1 base and J gave up 5 bases, with 9 bases separating them. CDR1 DFQATT and CDR2 SNEGSKA come from the germline V gene (reference sequence). For the CDR3, the DNA is TGCAGTGCTAGAGTCTCCTTGGATCAGCCCCAGCATTTT. Its protein product is CSARVSLDQPQHF.

The chain joins TRBV15 to TRBJ1-5, with a tentative D call TRBD1 (6 bases). Germline V lookup: CDR1 LNHNV, CDR2 YYDKDF (reference sequence). V was trimmed by 5 bases and J by 2 bases, leaving 19 bases between them. This CDR3 is built from 17 residues. Here the CDR3 DNA reads TGTGCCACCAGCGGGGGCGCAGGGGTCGCGGGCAATCAGCCCCAGCATTTT. The encoded protein is CATSGGAGVAGNQPQHF.

This clonotype appeared a single time. V is TRBV20-1 and J is TRBJ2-7, with D possibly being TRBD1 (5 bases). V dropped 0 bases and J dropped 0 bases, with 6 bases sitting between them. Germline-derived CDR1 and CDR2 are DFQATT and SNEGSKA (reference sequence). CDR3 size: 13 residues. The CDR3 region is CSAREQDSYEQYF. The CDR3 coding sequence is TGCAGTGCTAGAGAACAGGACTCCTACGAGCAGTACTTC.